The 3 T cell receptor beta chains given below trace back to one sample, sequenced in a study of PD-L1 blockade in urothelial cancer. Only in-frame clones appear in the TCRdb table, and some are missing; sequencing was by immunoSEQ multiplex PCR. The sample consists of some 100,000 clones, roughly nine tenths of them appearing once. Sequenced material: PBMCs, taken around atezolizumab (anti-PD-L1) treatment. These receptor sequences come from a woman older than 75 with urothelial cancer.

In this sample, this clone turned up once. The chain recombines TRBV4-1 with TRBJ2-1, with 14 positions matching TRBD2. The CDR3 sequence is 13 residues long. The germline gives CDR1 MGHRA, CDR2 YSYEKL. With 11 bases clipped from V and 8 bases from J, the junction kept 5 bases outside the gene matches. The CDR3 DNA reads TGCGCCTCCAGGGGACTAGCGGGAGATGAGCAGTTCTTC. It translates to CASRGLAGDEQFF.

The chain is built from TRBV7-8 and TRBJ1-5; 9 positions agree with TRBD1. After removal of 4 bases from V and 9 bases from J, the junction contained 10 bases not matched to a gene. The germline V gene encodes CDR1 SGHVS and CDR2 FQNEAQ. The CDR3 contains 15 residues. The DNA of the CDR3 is TGTGCCAGCAGCTCCCTGGGACAGGGAGAAATGCCCCAGCATTTT. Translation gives CASSSLGQGEMPQHF.

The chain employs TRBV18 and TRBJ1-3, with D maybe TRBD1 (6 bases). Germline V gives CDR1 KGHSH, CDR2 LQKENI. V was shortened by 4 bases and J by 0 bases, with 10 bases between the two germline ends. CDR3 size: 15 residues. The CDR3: CASSLGQASGNTIYF. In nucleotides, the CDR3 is TGTGCCAGCTCACTGGGACAAGCCTCTGGAAACACCATATATTTT.